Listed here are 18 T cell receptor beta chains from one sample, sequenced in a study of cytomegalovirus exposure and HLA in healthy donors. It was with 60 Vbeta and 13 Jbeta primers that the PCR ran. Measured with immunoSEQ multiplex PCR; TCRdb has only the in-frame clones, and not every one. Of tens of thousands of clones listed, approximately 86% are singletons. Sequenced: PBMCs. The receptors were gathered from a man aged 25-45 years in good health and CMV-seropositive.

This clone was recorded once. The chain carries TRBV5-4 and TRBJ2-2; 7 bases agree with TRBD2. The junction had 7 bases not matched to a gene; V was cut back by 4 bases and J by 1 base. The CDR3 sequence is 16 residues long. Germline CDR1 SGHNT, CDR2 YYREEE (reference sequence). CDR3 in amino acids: CASSEAGTKNTGELFF. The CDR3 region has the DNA TGTGCCAGCAGCGAAGCCGGGACTAAGAACACCGGGGAGCTGTTTTTT.

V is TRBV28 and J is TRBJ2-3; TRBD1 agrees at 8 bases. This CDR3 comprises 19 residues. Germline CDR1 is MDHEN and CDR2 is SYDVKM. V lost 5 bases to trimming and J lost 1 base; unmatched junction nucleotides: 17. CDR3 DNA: TGTGCCAGCAGTGACCTTTCGACCGGACCGACAGGGGGCACAGATACGCAGTATTTT. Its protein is CASSDLSTGPTGGTDTQYF.

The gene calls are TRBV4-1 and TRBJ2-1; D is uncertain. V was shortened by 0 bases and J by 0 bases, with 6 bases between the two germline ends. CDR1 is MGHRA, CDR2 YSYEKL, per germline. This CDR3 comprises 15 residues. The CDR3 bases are TGCGCCAGCAGCCAAGATAGCAGCTCCTACAATGAGCAGTTCTTC. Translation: CASSQDSSSYNEQFF.

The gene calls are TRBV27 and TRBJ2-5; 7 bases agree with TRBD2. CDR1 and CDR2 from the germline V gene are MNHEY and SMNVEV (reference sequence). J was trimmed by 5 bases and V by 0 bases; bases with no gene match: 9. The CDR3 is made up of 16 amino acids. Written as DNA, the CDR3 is TGTGCCAGCAGTTTATCGGAGACTCGGGACTATGAGACCCAGTACTTC. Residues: CASSLSETRDYETQYF.

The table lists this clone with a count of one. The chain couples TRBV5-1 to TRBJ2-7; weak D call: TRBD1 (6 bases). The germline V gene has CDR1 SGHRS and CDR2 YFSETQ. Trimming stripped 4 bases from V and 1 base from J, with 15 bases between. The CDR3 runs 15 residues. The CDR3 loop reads CASSGVRGVSYEQYF. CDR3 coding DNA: TGCGCCAGCAGCGGAGTCAGGGGAGTATCCTACGAGCAGTACTTC.

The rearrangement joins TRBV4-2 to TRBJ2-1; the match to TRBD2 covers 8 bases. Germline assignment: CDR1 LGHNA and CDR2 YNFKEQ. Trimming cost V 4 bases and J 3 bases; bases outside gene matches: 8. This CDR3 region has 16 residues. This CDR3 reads CASSPQSGSGYNEQFF. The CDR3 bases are TGTGCCAGCAGCCCCCAGAGCGGGAGTGGCTACAATGAGCAGTTCTTC.

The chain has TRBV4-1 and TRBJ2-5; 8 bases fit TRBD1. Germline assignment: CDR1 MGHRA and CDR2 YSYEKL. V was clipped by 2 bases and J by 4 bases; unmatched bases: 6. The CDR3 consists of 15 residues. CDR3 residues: CASSQLRGLSETQYF. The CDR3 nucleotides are TGCGCCAGCAGCCAACTCAGGGGGCTTTCAGAGACCCAGTACTTC.

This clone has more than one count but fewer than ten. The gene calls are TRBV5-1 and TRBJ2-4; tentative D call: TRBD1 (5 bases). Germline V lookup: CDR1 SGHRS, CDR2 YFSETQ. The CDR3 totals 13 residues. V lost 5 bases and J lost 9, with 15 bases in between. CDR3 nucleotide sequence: TGCGCCAGCAGGTTGACAGACCTAACCATTCAGTACTTC. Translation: CASRLTDLTIQYF.

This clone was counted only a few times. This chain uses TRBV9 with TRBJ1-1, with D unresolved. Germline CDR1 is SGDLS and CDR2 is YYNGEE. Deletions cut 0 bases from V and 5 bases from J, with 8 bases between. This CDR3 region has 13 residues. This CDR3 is CASSVVGETEAFF. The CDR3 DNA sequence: TGTGCCAGCAGCGTAGTCGGGGAAACTGAAGCTTTCTTT.

CDR3 coding DNA: TGCAGCGTTGAAGACTCTCAAGGGACAGTGTTTCAAGCAGCCTATGGCTACACCTTC. Protein: CSVEDSQGTVFQAAYGYTF. The genes are TRBV29-1 and TRBJ1-2; 7 nucleotides align to TRBD1. In germline, CDR1 is SQVTM, CDR2 ANQGSEA. The CDR3 is 19 residues long. Losses at the gene ends were 0 bases for V and 4 bases for J; bases not matched to a gene: 20.

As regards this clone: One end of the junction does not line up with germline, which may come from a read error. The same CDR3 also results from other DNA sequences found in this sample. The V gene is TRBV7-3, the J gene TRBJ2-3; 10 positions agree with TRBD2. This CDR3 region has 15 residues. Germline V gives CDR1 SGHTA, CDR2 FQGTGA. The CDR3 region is CASSLTSGNTDTQYF. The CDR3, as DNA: TGTGCCAGCAGCCTAACTAGCGGGAACACAGATACGCAGTATTTT.

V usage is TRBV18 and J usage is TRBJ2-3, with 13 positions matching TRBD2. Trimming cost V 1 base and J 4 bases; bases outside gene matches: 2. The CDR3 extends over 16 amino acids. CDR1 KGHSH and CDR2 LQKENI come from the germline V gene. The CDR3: CASSPRLAGGSDTQYF. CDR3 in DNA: TGTGCCAGCTCACCACGACTAGCGGGAGGTTCAGATACGCAGTATTTT.

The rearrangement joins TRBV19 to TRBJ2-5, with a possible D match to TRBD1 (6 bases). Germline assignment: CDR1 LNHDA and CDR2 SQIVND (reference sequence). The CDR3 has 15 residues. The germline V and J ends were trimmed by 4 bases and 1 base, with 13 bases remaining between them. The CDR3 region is CASSNLGGFQETQYF. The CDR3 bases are TGTGCCAGTAGTAATCTAGGGGGATTCCAAGAGACCCAGTACTTC.

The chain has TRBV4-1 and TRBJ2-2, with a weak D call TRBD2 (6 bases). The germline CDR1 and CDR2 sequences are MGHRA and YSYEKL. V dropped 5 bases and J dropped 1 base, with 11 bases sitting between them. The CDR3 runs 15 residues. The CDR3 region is CASSGAGLNTGELFF. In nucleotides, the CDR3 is TGCGCCAGCAGCGGGGCGGGGTTGAACACCGGGGAGCTGTTTTTT.

In DNA form, the CDR3 reads TGTGCCAGCAGCTTGCTACGTGTGACCGGGGAGCTGTTTTTT. Residues: CASSLLRVTGELFF. The chain couples TRBV7-8 to TRBJ2-2; the D is unclear. CDR1 is SGHVS and CDR2 is FQNEAQ in the germline V gene. The CDR3 has 14 amino acids. V was pared by 3 bases and J by 5 bases, with 10 bases between.

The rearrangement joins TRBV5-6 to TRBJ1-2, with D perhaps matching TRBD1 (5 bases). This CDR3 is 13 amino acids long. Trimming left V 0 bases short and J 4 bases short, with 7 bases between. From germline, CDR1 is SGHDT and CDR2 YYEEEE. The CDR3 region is CASSLGQFYGYTF. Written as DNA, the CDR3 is TGTGCCAGCAGCTTGGGACAGTTCTATGGCTACACCTTC.

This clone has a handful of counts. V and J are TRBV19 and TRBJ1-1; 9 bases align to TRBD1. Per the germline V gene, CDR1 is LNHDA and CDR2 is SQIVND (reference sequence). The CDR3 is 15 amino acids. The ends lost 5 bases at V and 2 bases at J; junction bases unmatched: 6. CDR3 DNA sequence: TGTGCCAGTAGTGCGGCGGACAGGGGTAACACTGAAGCTTTCTTT. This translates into CASSAADRGNTEAFF.

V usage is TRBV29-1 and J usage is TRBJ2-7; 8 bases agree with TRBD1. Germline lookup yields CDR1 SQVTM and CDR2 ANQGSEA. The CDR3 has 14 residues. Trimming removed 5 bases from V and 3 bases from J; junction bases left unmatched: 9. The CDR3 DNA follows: TGCAGCGTTACCCGACAGGGGTATCGCTACGAGCAGTACTTC. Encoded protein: CSVTRQGYRYEQYF.